The 15 T cell receptor beta chains in this list originate from one sample, sequenced in a study of regulatory T cells in long-lasting Graves disease. Regarding time point: persistent/refractory GD, antithyroid drugs over 5 years with positive TRAb. Extracted RNA from PBMCs served as the source of the TCR library. iRepertoire HTBI primers and Arm-PCR of CDR3 regions built TCR beta libraries. TCRdb reprocessed the multiplex PCR reads with MiXCR, giving one entry per CDR3 protein. The sample comprises 400,000 to 500,000 distinct CDR3 sequences, over 20% of which are singletons, and approximately 15% rests with the top ten. Sequenced here: peripheral blood mononuclear cells (PBMCs), sampled when the disease was refractory, from a patient treated with antithyroid drugs. The receptors were gathered from a female donor with Graves disease.

The chain has TRBV12-3 or TRBV12-4 and TRBJ2-1; tentatively, D is TRBD2 (6 bases). The CDR3 totals 16 residues. The ends were cut back, 7 bases at V and 8 bases at J, with 24 bases in the middle. The CDR3 nucleotides are TGTGCCAGCATTCTTTTTTGGAGGGCCAAGTCGGATGAGCAGTTCTTC. It yields the protein CASILFWRAKSDEQFF.

Ten or more counts support this clonotype. The V and J genes are TRBV5-1 and TRBJ2-7, with 8 bases lining up with TRBD1. CDR3 length: 15 amino acids. The V and J ends lost 1 base and 2 bases, in that order; junction bases with no gene match: 5. Germline V gene data show CDR1 as SGHRS and CDR2 as YFSETQ. This CDR3 reads CASSLLIQGAYEQYF. The CDR3 coding sequence is TGCGCCAGCAGCTTGTTAATACAGGGGGCCTACGAGCAGTACTTC.

This clonotype was seen ten or more times. The chain links TRBV12-3 or TRBV12-4 to TRBJ1-5; D is possibly TRBD1 (6 bases). Between the trimmed V and J ends, which lost 7 bases and 2 bases, there was a span of 15 bases. This CDR3 comprises 15 residues. The CDR3 bases are TGTGCCAGCAAACTACAGGGTTTCGGCAATCAGCCCCAGCATTTT. Protein: CASKLQGFGNQPQHF.

This clonotype was observed many times. The genes are TRBV5-1 and TRBJ2-7; D possibly uses TRBD1 or TRBD2 (5 bases each). Germline V gene sequence: CDR1 SGHRS, CDR2 YFSETQ. Trimming removed 1 base from V and 2 bases from J, with 16 bases in between. The CDR3 spans 16 residues. The CDR3, as DNA: TGCGCCAGCAGCTTGTTCGGGGCGGGTACAACCTACGAGCAGTACTTC. This translates into CASSLFGAGTTYEQYF.

The sample holds a few counts of this clonotype. The chain joins TRBV24-1 to TRBJ2-7; 11 bases are a match to TRBD1. Germline V lookup: CDR1 KGHDR, CDR2 SFDVKD. This CDR3 is 15 amino acids long. V lost 5 bases and J lost 3; bases outside the gene matches: 5. The CDR3 sequence is CATSGPGTGGYEQYF. CDR3 coding DNA: TGTGCCACCAGTGGTCCCGGGACAGGGGGCTACGAGCAGTACTTC.

The chain combines TRBV3-1 with TRBJ2-7; D unresolved. CDR3 length: 14 residues. The germline gives CDR1 LGHDT, CDR2 YNNKEL (reference sequence). V dropped 0 bases and J dropped 4 bases, with 10 bases sitting between them. The CDR3 nucleotides are TGTGCCAGCAGCCAAGATGCTAGGCCTTACGAGCAGTACTTC. Residues: CASSQDARPYEQYF.

Many counts were recorded for this clonotype. This chain uses TRBV6-5 with TRBJ1-1; 7 bases agree with TRBD1. This CDR3 contains 14 residues. Germline assignment: CDR1 MNHEY and CDR2 SVGAGI. The V segment lost 1 base and the J segment 1 base; nucleotides outside the gene matches: 0. The CDR3 region is CASSYWTGNTEAFF. The CDR3 coding sequence is TGTGCCAGCAGTTACTGGACAGGGAACACTGAAGCTTTCTTT.

This clonotype showed up just a few times. V and J are TRBV5-5 and TRBJ2-2; 8 positions agree with TRBD2. Germline CDR1 reads SGHKS; CDR2 reads YYEKEE (reference sequence). Trimming removed 4 bases from V and 5 bases from J; junction bases left unmatched: 7. CDR3 length equals 15 residues. The CDR3, as DNA: TGTGCCAGCAGCCCGGGACTAGAGGGAACCGGGGAGCTGTTTTTT. Protein sequence: CASSPGLEGTGELFF.

The table lists this clonotype with many counts. This chain uses TRBV11-1 with TRBJ2-5, with 8 bases that match TRBD1. Germline V CDR1 and CDR2: SGHAT, FQDESV (reference sequence). The CDR3 spans 15 residues. J lost 5 bases, V lost 5 bases, and 10 bases had no gene match. CDR3 protein: CASSPPQGGYETQYF. The CDR3 region has the DNA TGTGCCAGCAGCCCCCCACAGGGGGGATATGAGACCCAGTACTTC.

This clonotype was seen at least ten times. The chain has TRBV6-1 and TRBJ1-3, with unresolved D. This CDR3 has 13 amino acids. V was trimmed by 5 bases and J by 0 bases, leaving 5 bases between them. CDR1 and CDR2 (germline): MNHNS, SASEGT. The CDR3 DNA reads TGTGCCAGCAGTAGACTCTCTGGAAACACCATATATTTT. Amino acid sequence: CASSRLSGNTIYF.

This clonotype has at least ten counts. The CDR3 region is CASSEARGHEQYF. For the CDR3, the DNA is TGTGCCAGCAGTGAAGCTCGCGGCCACGAGCAGTACTTC. The chain employs TRBV2 and TRBJ2-7; D unclear. This CDR3 is built from 13 residues. The V end was cut by 0 bases, the J end by 5 bases, with 8 bases between. Germline CDR1 SNHLY, CDR2 FYNNEI.

Only a few counts were recorded for this clonotype. This rearrangement joins TRBV10-3 to TRBJ1-6; D not certain. The V and J ends lost 3 bases and 6 bases respectively, with 9 bases between them. The germline CDR1 and CDR2 sequences are ENHRY and SYGVKD. This CDR3 spans 14 amino acids. CDR3 in amino acids: CAISEQSFNSPLHF. In DNA form, the CDR3 reads TGTGCCATCAGTGAACAGAGCTTTAATTCACCCCTCCACTTT.

The count of this clonotype is one. CDR3 amino acids: CAAKGSRVLVKNIQYF. In DNA form, the CDR3 reads TGTGCCGCCAAGGGGTCCAGAGTCTTGGTCAAAAACATTCAGTACTTC. This chain joins TRBV19 and TRBJ2-4; D perhaps matches TRBD1 (5 bases). This CDR3 has 16 residues. Germline CDR1 LNHDA, CDR2 SQIVND (reference sequence). Trimming stripped 11 bases from V and 3 bases from J, with 23 bases between.

This clonotype has at least ten counts. The genes are TRBV12-5 and TRBJ1-6; D uncertain. The CDR3 consists of 14 residues. CDR1 is LGHNT and CDR2 is FRNRAP in the germline V gene. CDR3 residues: CASPRFLYNSPLHF. DNA of the CDR3: TGTGCCTCCCCCCGGTTCCTCTATAATTCACCCCTCCACTTT. Together with reference TRBV12-5 and TRBJ1-6, the CDR3 gives the full variable domain: DARVTQTPRHKVTEMGQEVTMRCQPILGHNTVFWYRQTMMQGLELLAYFRNRAPLDDSGMPKDRFSAEMPDATLATLKIQPSEPRDSAVYFCASPRFLYNSPLHFGNGTRLTVT.

This clonotype has a handful of counts. The chain carries TRBV13 and TRBJ2-7; 7 bases are shared with TRBD1. Losses at the gene ends were 8 bases for V and 2 bases for J; bases not matched to a gene: 9. The CDR3 sequence is 14 residues long. The germline V gene has CDR1 PRHDT and CDR2 FYEKMQ (reference sequence). The CDR3 bases are TGTGCCAGCCAAAACAGGGGTGAGACCTACGAGCAGTACTTC. Translation gives CASQNRGETYEQYF.